The rows below give T cell receptor beta chains drawn from one sample of a study of cytomegalovirus exposure and HLA in healthy donors. The protocol was immunoSEQ multiplex PCR, while the TCRdb copy is restricted to in-frame clones and leaves out a portion. The table shows over 150,000 clones, with about 80% occurring only once. Specimen: PBMCs. The receptors shown here come from a man in his forties in good health and CMV-seronegative. The CDR3 runs from the conserved cysteine through the conserved F or W. A D gene is named only where the DNA matches it firmly. Some rows have no size entry. The others give once, few or many, or a class for an expanded clone.

CDR3aa | CDR3nt | j_gene | len | d_gene | abundance | v_gene
CASSLLRSSYEQYF | TGTGCCAGCAGCTTGCTCCGGAGCTCCTACGAGCAGTACTTC | TRBJ2-7 | 14 | . | . | TRBV5-8
CASSLTGTSVYEQYF | TGCGCCAGCAGCCTGACCGGGACTAGCGTCTACGAGCAGTACTTC | TRBJ2-7 | 15 | TRBD2 | . | TRBV5-1
CASSRQTGLDEKLFF | TGTGCCAGCAGCCGCCAGACAGGGTTGGACGAAAAACTGTTTTTT | TRBJ1-4 | 15 | TRBD1 | . | TRBV7-2
CASTGEAKNSQYF | TGCGCCAGCACAGGTGAAGCCAAAAACAGTCAGTACTTC | TRBJ2-4 | 13 | . | . | TRBV5-1
CASSLKSGLAGVPYEQYF | TGTGCCAGCAGCCTAAAGTCGGGACTAGCGGGAGTTCCCTACGAGCAGTACTTC | TRBJ2-7 | 18 | TRBD2 | . | TRBV27
CASSDRFRDRVNYQPQHF | TGTGCCAGCAGTGACCGGTTTCGGGACAGGGTTAACTATCAGCCCCAGCATTTT | TRBJ1-5 | 18 | TRBD1 | few | TRBV5-5
CASSPQETQYF | TGTGCCAGCAGCCCTCAAGAGACCCAGTACTTC | TRBJ2-5 | 11 | . | . | TRBV11-2
CASSSGQGKLPGLAGQYF | TGTGCCAGCAGCTCCGGACAGGGGAAGCTACCGGGACTAGCAGGGCAGTACTTC | TRBJ2-7 | 18 | . | . | TRBV7-9
CASSWGGLAGDYNEQFF | TGTGCCAGCAGCTGGGGGGGACTAGCGGGGGACTACAATGAGCAGTTCTTC | TRBJ2-1 | 17 | TRBD2 | few | TRBV7-9
CASSQDRGLAGEIF | TGTGCCAGCAGCCAAGATCGGGGACTAGCGGGAGAGATATTC | TRBJ2-7 | 14 | TRBD2 | . | TRBV4-2
CASSPELQVDEQYF | TGTGCCAGCTCACCCGAACTACAGGTAGACGAGCAGTACTTC | TRBJ2-7 | 14 | . | few | TRBV18
CASSQAGGPSHTGELFF | TGTGCCAGCAGCCAAGCGGGGGGGCCCAGTCACACCGGGGAGCTGTTTTTT | TRBJ2-2 | 17 | TRBD2 | . | TRBV4-2
CASRAPDRGDGNTIYF | TGTGCCAGCAGAGCCCCTGACAGGGGGGATGGAAACACCATATATTTT | TRBJ1-3 | 16 | TRBD1 | . | TRBV6-6